A selection of T cell receptor beta chains follows, all from one sample in a study of PD-L1 blockade in urothelial cancer. Assay used: immunoSEQ multiplex PCR; TCRdb lists only in-frame clones, some missing. This sample has about 74,000 clones; 90% occur once, and the top ten carry approximately 5%. Sequenced here: PBMCs, sampled around atezolizumab (anti-PD-L1) treatment. Every receptor here comes from a man in his 70s with urothelial cancer. Each CDR3 is given with its conserved first and last residue. D genes are given only for firm matches. A clone size is listed for some rows: how often the clone was seen (once, few, many), or a class if it is expanded.

J: TRBJ2-5
size: NA
D: NA
V: TRBV18
CDR3: CASSPPMTGLRETQYF
DNA: TGTGCCAGCTCACCACCGATGACAGGCTTACGGGAGACCCAGTACTTC

J: TRBJ2-5
size: few
D: TRBD2
V: TRBV7-9
CDR3: CASSYGLAGQETQYF
DNA: TGTGCCAGCAGCTATGGACTAGCGGGGCAAGAGACCCAGTACTTC

J: TRBJ1-3
size: NA
D: TRBD1
V: TRBV9
CDR3: CASSPTGQGARNTIYF
DNA: TGTGCCAGCAGCCCTACCGGACAGGGGGCTAGAAACACCATATATTTT

J: TRBJ1-2
size: NA
D: NA
V: TRBV7-9
CDR3: CASSLGFLAYGYTF
DNA: TGTGCCAGCAGTTTAGGGTTTTTAGCCTATGGCTACACCTTC

J: TRBJ2-5
size: NA
D: TRBD2
V: TRBV9
CDR3: CASSVGDRLARYF
DNA: TGTGCCAGCAGCGTAGGGGATCGACTAGCTAGGTACTTC

J: TRBJ1-5
size: NA
D: NA
V: TRBV15
CDR3: CATSRRSSTQGRDQPQHF
DNA: TGTGCCACCAGCAGGAGGAGCTCAACACAGGGTCGGGATCAGCCCCAGCATTTT

J: TRBJ2-1
size: NA
D: TRBD2
V: TRBV28
CDR3: CASSPQRAGGFNEQFF
DNA: TGTGCCAGCAGTCCCCAAAGAGCGGGAGGATTCAATGAGCAGTTCTTC

J: TRBJ2-2
size: NA
D: NA
V: TRBV9
CDR3: CASTPEAYTGELFF
DNA: TGTGCCAGCACCCCGGAGGCTTACACCGGGGAGCTGTTTTTT

J: TRBJ2-1
size: once
D: NA
V: TRBV6-5
CDR3: CASSYSRYNEQFF
DNA: TGTGCCAGCAGTTACTCCCGGTACAATGAGCAGTTCTTC

J: TRBJ2-1
size: NA
D: NA
V: TRBV7-3
CDR3: CASSFKGGGSEQFF
DNA: TGTGCCAGCAGCTTTAAGGGGGGGGGTAGTGAGCAGTTCTTC

J: TRBJ1-4
size: few
D: NA
V: TRBV5-4
CDR3: CASDGGQGDEKLFF
DNA: TGTGCCAGTGACGGTGGGCAGGGTGATGAAAAACTGTTTTTT

J: TRBJ2-1
size: NA
D: TRBD2
V: TRBV11-2
CDR3: CASSTSPSGTPNEQFF
DNA: TGTGCCAGCAGCACTAGCCCTAGCGGGACCCCCAATGAGCAGTTCTTC

J: TRBJ2-3
size: NA
D: TRBD1
V: TRBV19
CDR3: CASNNRGGTDTQYF
DNA: TGTGCCAGTAACAACAGGGGCGGCACAGATACGCAGTATTTT

J: TRBJ1-1
size: NA
D: NA
V: TRBV6-6
CDR3: CASRAGMNTEAFF
DNA: TGTGCCAGCAGGGCAGGGATGAACACTGAAGCTTTCTTT

J: TRBJ1-4
size: NA
D: NA
V: TRBV23-1
CDR3: CASSQPIGGNNEKLFF
DNA: TGCGCCAGCAGTCAGCCTATCGGAGGTAATAATGAAAAACTGTTTTTT

J: TRBJ1-5
size: NA
D: TRBD1
V: TRBV19
CDR3: CASRGQGGPQPQHF
DNA: TGTGCCAGTAGAGGACAGGGTGGACCTCAGCCCCAGCATTTT

J: TRBJ2-7
size: few
D: TRBD1
V: TRBV27
CDR3: CASSSRQGGEYEQYF
DNA: TGTGCCAGCAGTTCCCGACAGGGTGGTGAGTACGAGCAGTACTTC

J: TRBJ2-3
size: NA
D: NA
V: TRBV28
CDR3: CASSLSGILADTQYF
DNA: TGTGCCAGCAGCTTAAGCGGTATATTGGCAGATACGCAGTATTTT

J: TRBJ1-4
size: NA
D: NA
V: TRBV5-1
CDR3: CASRSGHFGSTNEKLFF
DNA: TGCGCCAGCAGAAGCGGCCACTTCGGCTCAACTAATGAAAAACTGTTTTTT

J: TRBJ2-1
size: NA
D: NA
V: TRBV5-1
CDR3: CASSWTGTNSYNEQFF
DNA: TGCGCCAGCAGCTGGACCGGGACAAACTCCTACAATGAGCAGTTCTTC

J: TRBJ1-5
size: NA
D: NA
V: TRBV5-1
CDR3: CASSQNGERNQPQHF
DNA: TGCGCCAGCAGCCAGAACGGGGAACGCAATCAGCCCCAGCATTTT

J: TRBJ2-7
size: once
D: NA
V: TRBV6-5
CDR3: CASSYAQRSSYEQYF
DNA: TGTGCCAGCAGTTACGCCCAAAGGAGCTCCTACGAGCAGTACTTC

J: TRBJ2-7
size: NA
D: NA
V: TRBV28
CDR3: CASRPSRGFSYEQYF
DNA: TGTGCCAGCAGACCGTCTCGGGGATTCTCCTACGAGCAGTACTTC

J: TRBJ2-2
size: NA
D: NA
V: TRBV9
CDR3: CASTRAGNTGELFF
DNA: TGTGCCAGCACCCGTGCAGGGAACACCGGGGAGCTGTTTTTT

J: TRBJ1-4
size: NA
D: TRBD1
V: TRBV19
CDR3: CASSIPGQGYEKLFF
DNA: TGTGCCAGTAGTATCCCGGGACAGGGTTATGAAAAACTGTTTTTT

J: TRBJ1-5
size: NA
D: NA
V: TRBV2
CDR3: CASTTLRGSNQPQHF
DNA: TGTGCCAGCACAACCTTAAGGGGTAGCAATCAGCCCCAGCATTTT

J: TRBJ2-5
size: NA
D: TRBD1
V: TRBV28
CDR3: CASSLGQGVQETQYF
DNA: TGTGCCAGCAGTTTAGGACAGGGGGTCCAAGAGACCCAGTACTTC

J: TRBJ2-7
size: NA
D: TRBD2
V: TRBV27
CDR3: CASSPLWGLPGTEQYF
DNA: TGTGCCAGCAGTCCCCTCTGGGGACTACCCGGGACTGAGCAGTACTTC

J: TRBJ2-1
size: NA
D: TRBD2
V: TRBV19
CDR3: CASNKGLAGNEQFF
DNA: TGTGCCAGTAATAAGGGCTTAGCGGGCAATGAGCAGTTCTTC

J: TRBJ2-2
size: NA
D: TRBD1
V: TRBV30
CDR3: CAWRYRGSVTGELFF
DNA: TGTGCCTGGAGATACAGGGGGTCGGTCACCGGGGAGCTGTTTTTT

J: TRBJ2-1
size: NA
D: NA
V: TRBV5-1
CDR3: CASGRVPQNNEQFF
DNA: TGCGCCAGCGGGAGAGTCCCACAAAACAATGAGCAGTTCTTC